Below are 2 T cell receptor beta chains sequenced from a single sample in a study of identical twins. A single record per CDR3 protein comes from TCRdb applying MiXCR to the 5' RACE reads. Found here are hundreds of thousands of distinct CDR3 sequences, less than 7% of them singletons; the top ten hold 1.5% to 2%. Sequencing was done on a sample of naive T cells sorted from blood. The receptor source for this set is a man aged 18 to 35 in good health.

This clonotype was counted only a few times. This chain connects TRBV29-1 to TRBJ2-2, with D perhaps TRBD1 (5 bases). This CDR3 has 13 residues. V lost 7 bases to trimming and J lost 7 bases, with 16 bases between them. The germline V gene has CDR1 SQVTM and CDR2 ANQGSEA. In DNA, the CDR3 is TGCAGCGACCTCCTCAGGGCGAACGGGGAGCTGTTTTTT. Translation gives CSDLLRANGELFF.

In this sample, this clonotype turned up many times. A junction end diverges from the germline sequence, so it may reflect a read error. The chain employs TRBV29-1 and TRBJ2-1; TRBD2 agrees at 8 bases. Germline assignment: CDR1 SQVTM and CDR2 ANQGSEA. The CDR3 covers 12 residues. DNA of the CDR3: TGCAGCGTTTGGGGGGAACTAGCGGAACCTATCTTC. Residues: CSVWGELAEPIF.